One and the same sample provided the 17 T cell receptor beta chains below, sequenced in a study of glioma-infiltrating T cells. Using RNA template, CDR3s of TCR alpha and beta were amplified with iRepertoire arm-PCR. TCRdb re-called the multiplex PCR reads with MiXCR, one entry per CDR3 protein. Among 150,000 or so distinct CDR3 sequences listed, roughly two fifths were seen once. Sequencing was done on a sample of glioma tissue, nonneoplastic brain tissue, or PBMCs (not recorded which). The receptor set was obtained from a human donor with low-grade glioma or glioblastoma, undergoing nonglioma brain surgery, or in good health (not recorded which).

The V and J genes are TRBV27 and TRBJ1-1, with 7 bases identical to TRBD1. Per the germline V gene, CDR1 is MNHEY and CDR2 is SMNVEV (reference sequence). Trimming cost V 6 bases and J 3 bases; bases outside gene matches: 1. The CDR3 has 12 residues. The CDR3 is CASSTGDTEAFF. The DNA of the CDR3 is TGTGCCAGCAGCACAGGGGACACTGAAGCTTTCTTT.

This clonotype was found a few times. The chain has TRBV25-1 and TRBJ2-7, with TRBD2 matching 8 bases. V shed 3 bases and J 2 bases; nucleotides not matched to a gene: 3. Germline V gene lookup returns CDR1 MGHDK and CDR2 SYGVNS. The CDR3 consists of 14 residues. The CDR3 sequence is CASSDTSGPYEQYF. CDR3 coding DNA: TGTGCCAGCAGTGATACTAGCGGACCCTACGAGCAGTACTTC.

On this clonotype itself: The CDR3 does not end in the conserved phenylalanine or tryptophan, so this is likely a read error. The CDR3 DNA reads as TGTGCCATCGGGACAGAGACCCAGTACTCC. Its protein product is CAIGTETQYS. The chain couples TRBV6-2 or TRBV6-3 to TRBJ2-5, with D possibly being TRBD1 or TRBD2 (5 bases each). Germline-derived CDR1 and CDR2 are MNHEY and SVGEGT. Between the trimmed V and J ends, which lost 10 bases and 4 bases, there was a span of 7 bases. This CDR3 comprises 10 residues.

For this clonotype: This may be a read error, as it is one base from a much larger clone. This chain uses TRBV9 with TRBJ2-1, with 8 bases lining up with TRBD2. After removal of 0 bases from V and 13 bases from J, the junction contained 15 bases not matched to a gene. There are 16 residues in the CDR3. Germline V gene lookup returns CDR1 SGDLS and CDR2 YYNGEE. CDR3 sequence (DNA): TGTGCCAGCAGCGTAGATAGCGGGGTCGGGGGAGAGACCCAGTTCTTC. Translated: CASSVDSGVGGETQFF.

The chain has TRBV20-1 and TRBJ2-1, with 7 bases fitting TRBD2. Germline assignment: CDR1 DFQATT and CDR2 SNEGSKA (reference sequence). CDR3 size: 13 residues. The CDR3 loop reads CRVGTMSYNEQFF. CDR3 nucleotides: TGCAGAGTCGGGACTATGTCCTACAATGAGCAGTTCTTC.

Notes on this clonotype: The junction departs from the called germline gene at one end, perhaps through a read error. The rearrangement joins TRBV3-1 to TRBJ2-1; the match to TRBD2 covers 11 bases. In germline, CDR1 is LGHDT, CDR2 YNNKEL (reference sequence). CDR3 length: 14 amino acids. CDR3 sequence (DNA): TGTGCCAGCAGCCATGGACTAGCGGGCGACCCCCCCACCTTC. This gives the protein CASSHGLAGDPPTF.

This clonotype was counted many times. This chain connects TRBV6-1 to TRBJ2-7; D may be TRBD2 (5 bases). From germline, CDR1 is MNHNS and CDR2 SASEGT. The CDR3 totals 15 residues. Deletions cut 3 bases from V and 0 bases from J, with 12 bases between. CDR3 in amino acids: CASSDLSASSYEQYF. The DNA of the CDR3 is TGTGCCAGCAGTGACCTTAGCGCCAGCTCCTACGAGCAGTACTTC.

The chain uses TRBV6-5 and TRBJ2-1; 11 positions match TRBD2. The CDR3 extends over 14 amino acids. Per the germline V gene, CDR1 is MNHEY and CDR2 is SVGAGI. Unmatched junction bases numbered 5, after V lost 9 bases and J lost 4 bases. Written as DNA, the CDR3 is TGTGCCAGTCACAGACTAGCGGGGTACAATGAGCAGTTCTTC. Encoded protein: CASHRLAGYNEQFF.

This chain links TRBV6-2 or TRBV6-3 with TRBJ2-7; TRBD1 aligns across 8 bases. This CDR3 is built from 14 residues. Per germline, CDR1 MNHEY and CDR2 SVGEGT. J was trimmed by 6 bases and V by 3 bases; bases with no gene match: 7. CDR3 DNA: TGTGCCAGCAGTTATTCACAGGGGGGCTTCGAGCAGTACTTC. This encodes CASSYSQGGFEQYF.

CDR3 protein: CASSQGSHNQPQHF. CDR3 sequence (DNA): TGTGCCAGCAGCCAAGGCAGCCACAATCAGCCCCAGCATTTT. V is TRBV3-1 and J is TRBJ1-5; D is ambiguous. The CDR3 spans 14 residues. Germline assignment: CDR1 LGHDT and CDR2 YNNKEL (reference sequence). Trimming took off 1 base at V and 3 bases at J, with 7 bases between the two ends.

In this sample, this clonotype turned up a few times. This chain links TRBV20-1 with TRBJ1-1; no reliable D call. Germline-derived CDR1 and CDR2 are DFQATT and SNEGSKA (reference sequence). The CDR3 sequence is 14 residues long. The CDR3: CSPTSDALMTEAFF. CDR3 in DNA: TGCAGCCCCACTTCAGACGCCCTAATGACTGAAGCTTTCTTT.

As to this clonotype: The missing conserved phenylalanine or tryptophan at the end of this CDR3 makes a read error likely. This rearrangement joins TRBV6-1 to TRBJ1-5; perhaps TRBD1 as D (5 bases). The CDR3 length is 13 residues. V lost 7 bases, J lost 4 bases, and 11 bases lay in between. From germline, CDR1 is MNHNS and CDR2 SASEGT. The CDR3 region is CASKDRGNQPQHL. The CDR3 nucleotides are TGTGCCAGCAAGGACCGGGGGAATCAGCCCCAGCATCTT.

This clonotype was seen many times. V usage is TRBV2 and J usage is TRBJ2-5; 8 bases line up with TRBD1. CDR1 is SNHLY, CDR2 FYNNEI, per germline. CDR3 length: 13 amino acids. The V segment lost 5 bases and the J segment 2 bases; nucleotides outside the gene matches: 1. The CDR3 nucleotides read TGTGCCAGCAGTAGGGACAGGCAAGAGACCCAGTACTTC. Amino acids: CASSRDRQETQYF.

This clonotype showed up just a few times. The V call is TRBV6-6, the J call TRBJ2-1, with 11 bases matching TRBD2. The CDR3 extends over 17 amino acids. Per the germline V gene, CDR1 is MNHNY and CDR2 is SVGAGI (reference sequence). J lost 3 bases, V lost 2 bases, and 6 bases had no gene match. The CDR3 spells CASSYKASGRYYNEQFF. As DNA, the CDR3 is TGTGCCAGCAGTTACAAGGCTAGCGGGAGGTACTACAATGAGCAGTTCTTC.

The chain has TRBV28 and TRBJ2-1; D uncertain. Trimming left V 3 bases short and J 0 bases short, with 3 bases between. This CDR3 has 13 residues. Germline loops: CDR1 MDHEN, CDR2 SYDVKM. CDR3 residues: CASSFYSYNEQFF. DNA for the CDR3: TGTGCCAGCAGTTTTTACTCCTACAATGAGCAGTTCTTC.

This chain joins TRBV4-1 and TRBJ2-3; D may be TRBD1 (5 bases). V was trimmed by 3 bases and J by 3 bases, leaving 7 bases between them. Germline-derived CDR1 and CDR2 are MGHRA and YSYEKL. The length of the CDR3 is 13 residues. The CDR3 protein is CASSHQGTDTQYF. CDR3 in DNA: TGCGCCAGCAGCCACCAGGGAACAGATACGCAGTATTTT.

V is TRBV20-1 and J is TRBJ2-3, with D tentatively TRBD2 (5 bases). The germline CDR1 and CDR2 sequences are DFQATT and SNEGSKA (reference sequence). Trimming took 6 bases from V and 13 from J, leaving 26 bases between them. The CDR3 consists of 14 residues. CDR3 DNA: TGCAGTGCAGACTCCGATTACCCCTCGGTAGCGAAGTATTTT. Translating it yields CSADSDYPSVAKYF.